This T cell receptor beta chain derives from a study of CD8+ T cells in alopecia areata. In this sample, this clone turned up a few times. Treatment indicated: oral pan-JAK inhibitor, 5-10 mg twice daily. The V end was cut by 6 bases, the J end by 10 bases, with 16 bases between. The CDR3 spans 13 residues. The V gene's germline CDR1 is ENHRY and CDR2 SYGVKD. After isolation, RNA underwent reverse transcription to generate cDNA as the sequencing template. The method was immunoSEQ multiplex PCR; TCRdb's version includes in-frame clones alone and lacks a portion of them. The repertoire holds 150,000 to 200,000 clones, with roughly 62% as singletons.

This TCR came from a human donor with alopecia areata. This specimen consisted of CD8+ T cells sorted from blood, obtained at week 24, from a patient treated with tofacitinib. The chain couples TRBV10-3 to TRBJ2-1; D gene ambiguous. CDR3 loop: CAISRDGLGEQFF. DNA for the CDR3: TGTGCCATCAGCCGAGACGGGCTGGGGGAGCAGTTCTTC.